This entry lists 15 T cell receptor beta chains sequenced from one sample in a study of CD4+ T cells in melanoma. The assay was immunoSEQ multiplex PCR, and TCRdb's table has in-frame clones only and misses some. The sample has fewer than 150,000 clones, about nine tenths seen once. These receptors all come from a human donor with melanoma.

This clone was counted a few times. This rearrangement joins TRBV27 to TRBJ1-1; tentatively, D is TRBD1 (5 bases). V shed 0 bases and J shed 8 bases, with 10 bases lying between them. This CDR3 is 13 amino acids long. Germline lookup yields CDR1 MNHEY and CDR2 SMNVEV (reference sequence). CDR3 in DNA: TGTGCCAGCAGTTTATCCCGGGACGGCGAAGCTTTCTTT. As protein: CASSLSRDGEAFF.

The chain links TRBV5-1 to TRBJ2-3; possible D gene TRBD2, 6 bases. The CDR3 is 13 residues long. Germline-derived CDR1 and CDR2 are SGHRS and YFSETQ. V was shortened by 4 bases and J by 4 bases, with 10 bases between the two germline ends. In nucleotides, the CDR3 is TGCGCCAGCAGCGAGATAGCGGCAGATACGCAGTATTTT. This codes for CASSEIAADTQYF.

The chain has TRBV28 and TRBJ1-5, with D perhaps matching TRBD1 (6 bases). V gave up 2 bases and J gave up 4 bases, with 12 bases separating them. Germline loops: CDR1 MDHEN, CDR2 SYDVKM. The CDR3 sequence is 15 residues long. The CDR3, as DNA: TGTGCCAGCAGTTTAGGGACAAACTTTAATCAGCCCCAGCATTTT. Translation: CASSLGTNFNQPQHF.

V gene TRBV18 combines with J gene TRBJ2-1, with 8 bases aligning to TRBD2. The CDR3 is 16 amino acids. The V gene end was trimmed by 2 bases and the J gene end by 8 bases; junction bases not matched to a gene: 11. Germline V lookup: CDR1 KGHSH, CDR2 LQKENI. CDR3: CASSPDSGGARDEQFF. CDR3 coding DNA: TGTGCCAGCTCACCAGATTCCGGGGGGGCCAGGGATGAGCAGTTCTTC.

Here the CDR3 reads CAWSRLREQFF. The DNA for the CDR3 is TGTGCCTGGTCCCGCCTCCGTGAGCAGTTCTTC. The gene calls are TRBV30 and TRBJ2-1; D is uncertain. In germline, CDR1 is GTSNPN, CDR2 SVGIG (reference sequence). This CDR3 has 11 amino acids. V was shortened by 5 bases and J by 9 bases, with 11 bases between the two germline ends.

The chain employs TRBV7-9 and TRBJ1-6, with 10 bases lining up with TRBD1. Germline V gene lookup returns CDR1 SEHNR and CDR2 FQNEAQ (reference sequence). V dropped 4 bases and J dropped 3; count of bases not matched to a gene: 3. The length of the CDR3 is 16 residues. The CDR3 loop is CASSSGQGFYNSPLHF. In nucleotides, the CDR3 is TGTGCCAGCAGCTCGGGACAGGGGTTCTATAATTCACCCCTCCACTTT.

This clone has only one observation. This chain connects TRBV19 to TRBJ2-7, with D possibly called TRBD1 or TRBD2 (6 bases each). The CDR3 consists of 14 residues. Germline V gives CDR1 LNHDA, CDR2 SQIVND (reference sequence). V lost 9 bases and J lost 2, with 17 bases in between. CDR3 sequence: CASRRDTLTYEQYF. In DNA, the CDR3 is TGTGCCAGCCGGAGGGACACTCTTACCTACGAGCAGTACTTC.

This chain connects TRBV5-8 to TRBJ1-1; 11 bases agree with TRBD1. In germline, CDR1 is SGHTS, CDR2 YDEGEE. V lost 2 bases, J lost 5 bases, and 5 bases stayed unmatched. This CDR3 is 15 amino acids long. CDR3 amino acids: CASSLLGQGVTEAFF. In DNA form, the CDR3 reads TGTGCCAGCAGCTTATTGGGACAGGGGGTTACTGAAGCTTTCTTT.

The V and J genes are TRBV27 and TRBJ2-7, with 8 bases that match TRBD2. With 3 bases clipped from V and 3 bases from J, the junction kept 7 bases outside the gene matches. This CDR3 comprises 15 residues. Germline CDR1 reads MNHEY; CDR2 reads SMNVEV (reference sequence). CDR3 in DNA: TGTGCCAGCAGTTTGACCGGGGGGGTAAGCTACGAGCAGTACTTC. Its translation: CASSLTGGVSYEQYF.

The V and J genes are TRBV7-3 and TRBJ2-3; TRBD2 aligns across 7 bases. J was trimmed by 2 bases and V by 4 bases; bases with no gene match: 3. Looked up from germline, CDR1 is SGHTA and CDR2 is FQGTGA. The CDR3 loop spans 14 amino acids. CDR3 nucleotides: TGTGCCAGCAGCTCGCGGGGGTCCACAGATACGCAGTATTTT. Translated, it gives CASSSRGSTDTQYF.

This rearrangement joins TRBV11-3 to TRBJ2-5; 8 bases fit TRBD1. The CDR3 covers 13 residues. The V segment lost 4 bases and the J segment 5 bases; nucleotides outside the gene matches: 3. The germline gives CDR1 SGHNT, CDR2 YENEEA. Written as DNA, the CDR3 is TGTGCCAGCAGCTCTTACAGGGGGGAGACCCAGTACTTC. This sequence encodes CASSSYRGETQYF.

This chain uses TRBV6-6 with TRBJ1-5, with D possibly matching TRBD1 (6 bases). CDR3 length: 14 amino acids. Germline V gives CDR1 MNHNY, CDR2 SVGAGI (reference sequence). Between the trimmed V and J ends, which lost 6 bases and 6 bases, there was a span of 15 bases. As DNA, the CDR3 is TGTGCCAGCAGGGCTTACAGGGACCGTCAGCCCCAGCATTTT. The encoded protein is CASRAYRDRQPQHF.

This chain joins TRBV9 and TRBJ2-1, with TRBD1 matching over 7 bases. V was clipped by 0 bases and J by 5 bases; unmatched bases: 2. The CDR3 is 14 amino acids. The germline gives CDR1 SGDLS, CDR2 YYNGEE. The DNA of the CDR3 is TGTGCCAGCAGCGTAGTCGGGACAGACAATGAGCAGTTCTTC. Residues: CASSVVGTDNEQFF.

This CDR3 reads CASSLSGGLSNQPQHF. As DNA, the CDR3 is TGTGCCAGCAGTTTATCAGGGGGCCTTAGCAATCAGCCCCAGCATTTT. The chain recombines TRBV27 with TRBJ1-5; 7 bases are shared with TRBD1. V shed 0 bases, J shed 0 bases, and the junction held 2 bases outside the gene matches. CDR1 is MNHEY, CDR2 SMNVEV, per germline (reference sequence). This CDR3 spans 16 amino acids.

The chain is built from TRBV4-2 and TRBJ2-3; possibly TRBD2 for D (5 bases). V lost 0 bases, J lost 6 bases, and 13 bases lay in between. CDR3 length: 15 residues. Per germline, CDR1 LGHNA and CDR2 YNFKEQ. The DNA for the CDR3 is TGTGCCAGCAGCCAAGATCGCAGTACGGGGGATACGCAGTATTTT. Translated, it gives CASSQDRSTGDTQYF.